These 13 T cell receptor beta chains came from one sample sequenced in a study of beta chain features in type 1 diabetes. TCRB transcripts that were expressed got sequenced, as all of the isolated RNA had been reverse transcribed. The assay was immunoSEQ multiplex PCR, and TCRdb's table has in-frame clones only and misses some. The sample consists of around 58,000 clones, around three fifths of them appearing once. The sequenced sample was Tregs from blood. The receptors were gathered from a woman under 30 in good health.

V usage is TRBV18 and J usage is TRBJ2-1; the match to TRBD1 covers 8 bases. Trimming took 2 bases from V and 0 from J; bases not matched to a gene: 3. This CDR3 is built from 16 residues. Per germline, CDR1 KGHSH and CDR2 LQKENI. CDR3 nucleotides: TGTGCCAGCTCACCAGACAGGGGCGGCTCCTACAATGAGCAGTTCTTC. Its translation: CASSPDRGGSYNEQFF.

This chain links TRBV10-3 with TRBJ2-1; D gene unclear. CDR3 length: 14 amino acids. Germline lookup yields CDR1 ENHRY and CDR2 SYGVKD. CDR3 protein: CVISREQTNNEQFF. In DNA form, the CDR3 reads TGTGTCATAAGTAGAGAGCAAACTAACAATGAGCAGTTCTTC.

This clone was counted a few times. V is TRBV7-8 and J is TRBJ2-2; tentative D call: TRBD1 (6 bases). V was clipped by 4 bases and J by 7 bases, with 13 bases between them. Germline V gene sequence: CDR1 SGHVS, CDR2 FQNEAQ. The CDR3 runs 14 residues. CDR3 region: CASSSITRGGELFF. In nucleotides, the CDR3 is TGTGCCAGCAGCTCTATTACCAGGGGCGGGGAGCTGTTTTTT.

This clone is medium-sized. The V and J genes are TRBV7-2 and TRBJ1-1, with D possibly TRBD1 on 5 matching bases. The CDR3 extends over 15 amino acids. Per germline, CDR1 SGHTA and CDR2 FQGNSA. V was cut by 5 bases and J by 1 base, with 14 bases left in between. The CDR3 is CASSRPKGANTEAFF. The CDR3 coding sequence is TGTGCCAGCAGCCGACCCAAAGGGGCGAACACTGAAGCTTTCTTT. Combining the CDR3 with reference TRBV7-2 and TRBJ1-1 gives the whole variable domain GAGVSQSPSNKVTEKGKDVELRCDPISGHTALYWYRQSLGQGLEFLIYFQGNSAPDKSGLPSDRFSAERTGGSVSTLTIQRTQQEDSAVYLCASSRPKGANTEAFFGQGTRLTVV.

Only a few counts were recorded for this clone. The CDR3 DNA follows: TGTGCCAGCAGCACGGTCGGGCTAGCAGGCAAAGAGCAGTACTTC. Its protein is CASSTVGLAGKEQYF. The rearrangement links TRBV4-2 to TRBJ2-7; TRBD2 is a possible D gene (5 bases). The germline V gene encodes CDR1 LGHNA and CDR2 YNFKEQ. The CDR3 is 15 amino acids. Trimming took 5 bases from V and 7 from J, leaving 21 bases between them.

This chain connects TRBV6-5 to TRBJ2-1, with D possibly being TRBD1 (5 bases). The CDR3 consists of 15 residues. Between the trimmed V and J ends, which lost 2 bases and 3 bases, there was a span of 11 bases. CDR1 MNHEY and CDR2 SVGAGI come from the germline V gene. The CDR3 nucleotides are TGTGCCAGCAGTTACGGCCTAGGGGTCTACAATGAGCAGTTCTTC. Translation gives CASSYGLGVYNEQFF.

Only a few counts were recorded for this clone. The chain is built from TRBV7-2 and TRBJ1-1; D unresolved. This CDR3 contains 13 residues. V dropped 3 bases and J dropped 11 bases, with 16 bases sitting between them. Germline V CDR1 and CDR2: SGHTA, FQGNSA. Here the CDR3 reads CASSFDLRGRAFF. The CDR3 DNA is TGTGCCAGCAGCTTCGACCTCCGGGGTCGGGCTTTCTTT. The variable domain in full, with the rest retrieved from reference TRBV7-2 and TRBJ1-1, is GAGVSQSPSNKVTEKGKDVELRCDPISGHTALYWYRQSLGQGLEFLIYFQGNSAPDKSGLPSDRFSAERTGGSVSTLTIQRTQQEDSAVYLCASSFDLRGRAFFGQGTRLTVV.

The chain links TRBV5-1 to TRBJ1-2, with TRBD1 identical over 7 bases. The germline gives CDR1 SGHRS, CDR2 YFSETQ. The V segment lost 2 bases and the J segment 5 bases; nucleotides outside the gene matches: 6. The CDR3 consists of 14 residues. CDR3 amino acids: CASSFGDSVYGYTF. In DNA form, the CDR3 reads TGCGCCAGCAGCTTTGGGGACAGCGTTTATGGCTACACCTTC.

This chain links TRBV2 with TRBJ1-2, with D possibly TRBD1 on 6 matching bases. Germline CDR1 is SNHLY and CDR2 is FYNNEI. CDR3 length: 13 residues. Trimming took off 6 bases at V and 13 bases at J, with 21 bases between the two ends. CDR3 in amino acids: CASRLPQGTPTTF. The DNA of the CDR3 is TGTGCCAGCAGATTGCCCCAAGGGACACCCACCACCTTC.

This clone has more than one count but fewer than ten. V and J are TRBV6-6 and TRBJ1-2; 7 bases map to TRBD1. The CDR3 sequence is 13 residues long. Germline V gene sequence: CDR1 MNHNY, CDR2 SVGAGI (reference sequence). Germline trimming cut 7 bases from V and 6 bases from J; bases unmatched to any gene: 8. The CDR3 DNA reads as TGTGCCAGCACAAGAGGGACAGCAAATGGCTACACCTTC. This translates into CASTRGTANGYTF.

The chain employs TRBV9 and TRBJ2-2, with 9 bases fitting TRBD2. The CDR3 consists of 16 residues. J gave up 4 bases and V 3 bases, and 7 bases lay outside the gene matches. Germline V lookup: CDR1 SGDLS, CDR2 YYNGEE. In DNA, the CDR3 is TGTGCCAGCAGCGCCCTTAGCGGGGGAGGCACCGGGGAGCTGTTTTTT. It specifies CASSALSGGGTGELFF. The whole variable domain, remainder taken from reference TRBV9 and TRBJ2-2, is DSGVTQTPKHLITATGQRVTLRCSPRSGDLSVYWYQQSLDQGLQFLIQYYNGEERAKGNILERFSAQQFPDLHSELNLSSLELGDSALYFCASSALSGGGTGELFFGEGSRLTVL.

The genes are TRBV5-4 and TRBJ1-6; the D is unclear. The CDR3 runs 15 residues. V was trimmed by 4 bases and J by 7 bases, leaving 15 bases between them. Germline CDR1 is SGHNT and CDR2 is YYREEE (reference sequence). The CDR3 reads CASSRDTLWNSPLHF. CDR3 DNA sequence: TGTGCCAGCAGCCGGGATACCCTTTGGAATTCACCCCTCCACTTT.

This rearrangement joins TRBV10-1 to TRBJ2-5; 7 nucleotides match TRBD2. The tail of the sequence fits TRBJ2-7 better, so the J call may be wrong. Germline V lookup: CDR1 WNHNN, CDR2 SYGVQD (reference sequence). The CDR3 totals 14 residues. This CDR3 is CAPANGGGPYEQYF. Written as DNA, the CDR3 is TGCGCTCCCGCTAACGGCGGGGGACCCTACGAGCAGTACTTC.